The rows below give T cell receptor beta chains drawn from one sample of a study of T cell repertoires in cytomegalovirus infection. The antigens for these receptors are not known. MiXCR, applied by TCRdb to the reads, yields one record per CDR3 protein. The data hold about 100,000 distinct CDR3 sequences, with approximately 30% observed a single time. The starting material was CD8+ T cells from cultured PBMCs, obtained from culture after CMV antigen stimulation. The receptors stem from a human donor in good health (CMV status not recorded). Some clones in this sample may be carry-over from other donors' samples. Both conserved end residues are part of each CDR3.

j_gene | v_gene | CDR3aa
TRBJ1-2 | TRBV25-1 | CASSDRGQAIYTF
TRBJ1-3 | TRBV5-4 | CASSLSAGSGNTIYF
TRBJ1-2 | TRBV10-3 | CAISESGQINYGYTF
TRBJ1-1 | TRBV28 | CAGRDYMNTEAFF
TRBJ1-4 | TRBV11-1 | CASILDSTNEKLFF
TRBJ1-1 | TRBV2 | CASSGQGRAHTEAFF
TRBJ2-2 | TRBV20-1 | CSARPGLAVKNGELFF
TRBJ1-6 | TRBV2 | CASSHRGSNSPLHF
TRBJ1-2 | TRBV12-3/TRBV12-4 | CASSLYGDGYTF
TRBJ2-3 | TRBV12-3/TRBV12-4 | CASSFASGGLYTDTQYF
TRBJ1-1 | TRBV25-1 | CASSESYRMNTEAFF
TRBJ1-2 | TRBV7-9 | CASSSGQGANYGYTF
TRBJ2-5 | TRBV28 | CASLGQGTETQYF
TRBJ2-1 | TRBV12-3/TRBV12-4 | CASSYGSSYNEQFF
TRBJ1-2 | TRBV7-4 | CASSGGSNYGYTF
TRBJ2-1 | TRBV7-8 | CASTFSGGAFNEQFF
TRBJ2-5 | TRBV4-1 | CASSQLVHQETQYF
TRBJ1-2 | TRBV28 | CASSLNYGYTF
TRBJ2-3 | TRBV6-5 | CASSYYPLDTAGQYF
TRBJ1-3 | TRBV5-6 | CASSLHQGSSGNTIYF
TRBJ1-1 | TRBV28 | CASRDRKLNTEAFF
TRBJ1-6 | TRBV3-1 | CASSQTNSPLHF
TRBJ1-2 | TRBV14 | CASSQDGGMANYGYTF
TRBJ1-2 | TRBV7-2 | CASSLASGRATYGYTF
TRBJ1-2 | TRBV28 | CASSYGYGYTF
TRBJ2-7 | TRBV4-1 | CASSPSRDEQYF
TRBJ2-7 | TRBV7-2 | CASSFDPYEQYF
TRBJ1-5 | TRBV28 | CASRGVQGISQPQHF
TRBJ2-5 | TRBV6-8 | CATSRQVEETQYF
TRBJ2-7 | TRBV27 | CASSPTPGLALREQHF
TRBJ1-1 | TRBV27 | CASSEGPVTEAFF
TRBJ1-6 | TRBV7-2 | CASSLGRARSVSPLHF
TRBJ2-3 | TRBV28 | CASSLFRGRDTQYF
TRBJ1-1 | TRBV19 | CASSYPGAQRAFF
TRBJ2-1 | TRBV28 | CASSLAPNEQFF
TRBJ1-1 | TRBV7-9 | CASSSPGQLSLNTEAFF
TRBJ2-3 | TRBV6-6 | CATRSGGAWDTQYF
TRBJ1-3 | TRBV28 | CASSLLMGSSGNTIYF
TRBJ1-2 | TRBV12-3/TRBV12-4 | CASSRTGFGQGYTF
TRBJ2-5 | TRBV7-9 | CASSTLRGQETQYF
TRBJ1-1 | TRBV5-1 | CASSLLPVVEAFF
TRBJ1-2 | TRBV12-3/TRBV12-4 | CASSPGQRYGYTF
TRBJ2-1 | TRBV7-2 | CASSFIAGGPVDEQFF
TRBJ1-5 | TRBV7-9 | CASSLANQPQHF
TRBJ1-5 | TRBV4-2 | CASSQESGVIQPQHF
TRBJ2-2 | TRBV7-6 | CASSSGAGELFF
TRBJ2-5 | TRBV7-9 | CASSFSEQETQYF
TRBJ2-3 | TRBV19 | CASSPPAGPTDTQYF
TRBJ2-1 | TRBV5-6 | CASSWGQPNEQFF
TRBJ2-3 | TRBV2 | CASTQGLATDTQYF
TRBJ1-5 | TRBV7-2 | CASSLAHVAGRYQPQHF
TRBJ1-2 | TRBV27 | CASRATGDRGGYTF
TRBJ1-6 | TRBV6-8 | CASSRMSQASSYNSPLHF
TRBJ2-1 | TRBV9 | CASSSGTSGGADLTYNEQFF
TRBJ1-1 | TRBV27 | CASRLGYTGNTEAFF